A selection of T cell receptor beta chains follows, all from one sample in a study of identical twins. Each CDR3 protein is one row after TCRdb ran MiXCR on the 5' RACE reads. The profile shows about 480,000 distinct CDR3 sequences, more than 13% of them singletons. These sequences were also reported in another study, on yellow fever vaccine responses in identical twins.

The sequencing sample was made of CD4+ T cells sorted from blood. The receptors come from a young woman in good health. CDR3s include the opening cysteine and the closing phenylalanine or tryptophan. D genes are given only for firm matches. Expanded clones are given a class, and other clones once, few, many or no size at all.

NA	NA	TRBV5-4	TRBJ1-1	CASSLPGSMPGNTEAFF	TGTGCCAGCAGCTTACCAGGATCCATGCCGGGGAACACTGAAGCTTTCTTT
TRBD2	NA	TRBV24-1	TRBJ2-1	CATSDFGGGPRNEQFF	TGTGCCACCAGTGATTTTGGGGGAGGGCCGCGCAATGAGCAGTTCTTC
TRBD1	once	TRBV7-3	TRBJ2-2	CASSLRAPTGGNTGELFF	TGTGCCAGCAGCTTAAGGGCACCGACAGGGGGGAACACCGGGGAGCTGTTTTTT
NA	NA	TRBV20-1	TRBJ1-2	CSADKLTGAPNYGYTF	TGCAGTGCTGATAAACTGACAGGTGCGCCGAACTATGGCTACACCTTC
NA	NA	TRBV20-1	TRBJ2-5	CSARMTGQETQYF	TGCAGTGCTAGAATGACAGGTCAAGAGACCCAGTACTTC
NA	few	TRBV20-1	TRBJ2-3	CSAYQGDTQYF	TGCAGTGCTTACCAGGGGGATACGCAGTATTTT
TRBD2	few	TRBV19	TRBJ2-1	CASSPRLAGDSYNEQFF	TGTGCCAGTAGTCCAAGACTAGCGGGGGACTCCTACAATGAGCAGTTCTTC
NA	NA	TRBV28	TRBJ2-7	CASSFLDGNSYEQYF	TGTGCCAGCAGTTTCCTCGACGGGAACTCCTACGAGCAGTACTTC
NA	NA	TRBV3-1	TRBJ1-1	CATSQSGVGAAEAFF	TGTGCCACCAGCCAAAGTGGGGTAGGGGCGGCTGAAGCTTTCTTT
NA	few	TRBV5-1	TRBJ2-3	CASSARGGQPDTQYF	TGCGCCAGCAGCGCGAGGGGGGGCCAGCCAGATACGCAGTATTTT
NA	NA	TRBV4-1	TRBJ2-7	CASSQDGAGASYEQYF	TGCGCCAGCAGCCAAGACGGGGCGGGGGCCTCCTACGAGCAGTACTTC
NA	few	TRBV27	TRBJ2-5	CASSPRVASISVGQETQYF	TGTGCCAGCAGTCCAAGAGTGGCCTCCATATCCGTGGGGCAAGAGACCCAGTACTTC
TRBD2	NA	TRBV6-1	TRBJ2-5	CASRPSGGLQKTQYF	TGTGCCAGCCGACCTAGCGGGGGGCTCCAAAAGACCCAGTACTTC
NA	NA	TRBV25-1	TRBJ2-5	CASSAEETQYF	TGTGCCAGCAGTGCTGAAGAGACCCAGTACTTC
TRBD1	few	TRBV20-1	TRBJ1-5	CSATGQGVLGNQPQHF	TGCAGTGCAACCGGACAGGGAGTATTGGGCAATCAGCCCCAGCATTTT
TRBD2	NA	TRBV28	TRBJ2-3	CASISGGADTQYF	TGTGCCAGCATTAGCGGGGGCGCAGATACGCAGTATTTT
NA	once	TRBV28	TRBJ2-1	CASSWRPNSSYNEQFF	TGTGCCAGCAGTTGGAGGCCCAATAGCTCCTACAATGAGCAGTTCTTC
NA	few	TRBV27	TRBJ2-3	CASSLSPTRDTQYF	TGTGCCAGCAGTTTATCCCCTACCCGAGATACGCAGTATTTT
NA	NA	TRBV20-1	TRBJ2-5	CSAARGGETQYF	TGCAGTGCTGCCAGGGGTGGCGAGACCCAGTACTTC
NA	many	TRBV5-1	TRBJ2-7	CASSLRAESYEQYF	TGCGCCAGCAGCTTACGAGCGGAGTCCTACGAGCAGTACTTC
NA	few	TRBV27	TRBJ2-4	CASSSPWLAGNIQYF	TGTGCCAGCAGTTCCCCTTGGCTAGCAGGAAACATTCAGTACTTC
NA	NA	TRBV6-6	TRBJ1-1	CASRGTVNTEAFF	TGTGCCAGCAGGGGGACGGTGAACACTGAAGCTTTCTTT
NA	few	TRBV7-9	TRBJ2-3	CASSFPRTSTDTQYF	TGTGCCAGCAGCTTCCCTCGTACTAGCACAGATACGCAGTATTTT
NA	NA	TRBV5-1	TRBJ2-1	CASSLNLDNEQFF	TGCGCCAGCAGCTTGAACCTCGACAATGAGCAGTTCTTC
NA	NA	TRBV7-9	TRBJ2-5	CASSNRQALQETQYF	TGTGCCAGCAGCAACAGACAGGCCCTGCAAGAGACCCAGTACTTC
NA	few	TRBV28	TRBJ2-7	CASRGDLYEQYF	TGTGCCAGCAGGGGGGATCTTTACGAGCAGTACTTC
TRBD2	NA	TRBV6-2/TRBV6-3	TRBJ2-5	CASSYPSGRVQETQYF	TGTGCCAGCAGTTACCCTAGCGGGAGAGTCCAAGAGACCCAGTACTTC
NA	few	TRBV4-1	TRBJ2-3	CASSQPDRDTQYF	TGCGCCAGCAGCCAACCTGACAGAGATACGCAGTATTTT
NA	NA	TRBV7-2	TRBJ2-4	CASSFKNIQYF	TGTGCCAGCTCCTTCAAAAACATTCAGTACTTC
TRBD2	few	TRBV27	TRBJ2-7	CASSTFGGGSRFDEQYF	TGTGCCAGCAGCACTTTCGGCGGGGGGAGCCGTTTCGACGAGCAGTACTTC
NA	many	TRBV20-1	TRBJ2-1	CSATNGHEQFF	TGCAGTGCAACGAATGGCCATGAGCAGTTCTTC
NA	few	TRBV28	TRBJ2-7	CASSLDTASREQYF	TGTGCCAGCAGTTTGGACACCGCATCGAGGGAGCAGTACTTC
TRBD2	many	TRBV20-1	TRBJ2-2	CSARKREIATGELFF	TGCAGTGCTAGGAAGCGGGAGATTGCCACCGGGGAGCTGTTTTTT
NA	few	TRBV21-1	TRBJ1-5	CASSIVGSNQPQHF	TGTGCCAGCAGCATCGTGGGGAGCAATCAGCCCCAGCATTTT
NA	many	TRBV29-1	TRBJ2-5	CSVGDGGIRETQYF	TGCAGCGTTGGAGACGGCGGTATTCGGGAGACCCAGTACTTC
TRBD2	NA	TRBV30	TRBJ2-5	CAWSVPTSGGVETQYF	TGTGCCTGGAGTGTACCGACTAGCGGGGGGGTGGAGACCCAGTACTTC